The clone carrying this T cell receptor beta chain was observed once. The antigen is undetermined. The data were taken from a study of cytotoxic CD8 clonotypes in ibrutinib-treated CLL. Regarding the study as a whole: Investigators sampled sustained-remission and progressing patients at differing times. The study found baseline clonality above age-matched healthy donors, tracking circulating CD8+ T-cell counts. Clonality increased with ibrutinib response but returned toward baseline at progression.

CDR1 MNHNS and CDR2 SASEGT come from the germline V gene. The trim removed 2 bases at V and 1 base at J, leaving 4 bases unmatched. The CDR3 loop spans 15 amino acids. TCRdb's copy holds only in-frame clones and misses some; the assay was immunoSEQ multiplex PCR. Seen here are over 130,000 clones, around 80% observed once, and the top ten hold 7.5% to 8%. V gene TRBV6-1 combines with J gene TRBJ1-2, with TRBD1 matching over 7 bases. The sequence was collected from a human donor with chronic lymphocytic leukemia. The sample in question was PBMCs, obtained after 36 months of ibrutinib treatment. The CDR3 coding sequence is TGTGCCAGCAGTGAAAGAAGACAGGGTAACTATGGCTACACCTTC. It translates to CASSERRQGNYGYTF.